This record looks at one TCR beta chain sequence and its context. This sample was taken from a study of blood T cell repertoires in COVID-19. Study-level information: T cells, B-cell-depleted T cells, or PBMCs supplied cDNA or gDNA.

V gave up 5 bases and J gave up 6 bases, with 17 bases separating them. The CDR3 contains 15 residues. Germline V gene lookup returns CDR1 SGHAT and CDR2 FQDESV (reference sequence). Generated by immunoSEQ multiplex PCR, the TCRdb table keeps only in-frame clones and is missing some. The sample lists 90,000 to 140,000 clones, roughly 85% occurring once. The receptor's source is a man aged 50-59 years with acute or convalescent COVID-19. Sequencing was done on a sample of peripheral blood. The V and J genes are TRBV11-1 and TRBJ2-1, with D possibly matching TRBD1 (6 bases). The CDR3 DNA reads as TGTGCCAGCAGCCTGGGAACAGGGTGGTCCAATGAGCAGTTCTTC. Translated: CASSLGTGWSNEQFF.